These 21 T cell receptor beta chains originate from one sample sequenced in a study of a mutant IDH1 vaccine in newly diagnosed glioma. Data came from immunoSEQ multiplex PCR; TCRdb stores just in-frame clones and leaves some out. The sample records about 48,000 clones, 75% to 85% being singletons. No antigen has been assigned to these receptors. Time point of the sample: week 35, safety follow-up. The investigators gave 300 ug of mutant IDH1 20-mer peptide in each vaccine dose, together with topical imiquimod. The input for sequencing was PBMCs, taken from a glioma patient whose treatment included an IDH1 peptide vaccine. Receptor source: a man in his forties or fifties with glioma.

The CDR3 DNA sequence: TGTGCCAGCAGCTTGCAGAGGGGCCGGCAGTTTGAGCAGTTCTTC. The encoded protein is CASSLQRGRQFEQFF. The chain uses TRBV5-8 and TRBJ2-1; TRBD1 or TRBD2 may be the D gene (5 bases each). Trimming stripped 1 base from V and 9 bases from J, with 17 bases between. Germline values: CDR1 SGHTS, CDR2 YDEGEE. The CDR3 is 15 amino acids. Variable domain in full (rest from reference TRBV5-8 and TRBJ2-1): EAGVTQSPTHLIKTRGQQATLRCSPISGHTSVYWYQQALGLGLQFLLWYDEGEERNRGNFPPRFSGRQFPNYSSELNVNALELEDSALYLCASSLQRGRQFEQFFGPGTRLTVL.

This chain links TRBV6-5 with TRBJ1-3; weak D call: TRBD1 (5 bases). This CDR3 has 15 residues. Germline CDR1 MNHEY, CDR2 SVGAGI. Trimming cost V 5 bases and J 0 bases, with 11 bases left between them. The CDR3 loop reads CASSARGISGNTIYF. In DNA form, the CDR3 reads TGTGCCAGCAGTGCACGGGGGATCTCTGGAAACACCATATATTTT.

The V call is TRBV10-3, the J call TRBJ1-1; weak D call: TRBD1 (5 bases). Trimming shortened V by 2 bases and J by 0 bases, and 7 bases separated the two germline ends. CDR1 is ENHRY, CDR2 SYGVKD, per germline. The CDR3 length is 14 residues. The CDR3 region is CAISEQGLNTEAFF. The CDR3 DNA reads TGTGCCATCAGTGAGCAGGGATTGAACACTGAAGCTTTCTTT.

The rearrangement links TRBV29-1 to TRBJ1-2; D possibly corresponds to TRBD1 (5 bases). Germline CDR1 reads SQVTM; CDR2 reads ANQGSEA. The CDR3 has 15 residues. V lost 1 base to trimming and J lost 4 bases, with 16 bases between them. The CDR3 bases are TGCAGCGTTGAAGTGGGTGCCGGGGGACCCTATGGCTACACCTTC. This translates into CSVEVGAGGPYGYTF.

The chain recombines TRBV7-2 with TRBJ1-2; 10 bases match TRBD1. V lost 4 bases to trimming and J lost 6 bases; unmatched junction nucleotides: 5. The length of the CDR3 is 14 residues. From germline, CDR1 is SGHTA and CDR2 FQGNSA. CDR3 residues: CASSYSGQGNGYTF. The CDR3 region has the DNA TGTGCCAGCAGCTACTCGGGACAGGGGAATGGCTACACCTTC.

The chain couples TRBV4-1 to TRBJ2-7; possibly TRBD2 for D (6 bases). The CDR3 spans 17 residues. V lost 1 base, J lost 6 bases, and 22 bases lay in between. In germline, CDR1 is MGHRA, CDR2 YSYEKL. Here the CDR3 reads CASSQVTLGSGPIEQYF. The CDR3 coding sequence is TGCGCCAGCAGCCAAGTAACCCTCGGGAGCGGCCCCATCGAGCAGTACTTC.

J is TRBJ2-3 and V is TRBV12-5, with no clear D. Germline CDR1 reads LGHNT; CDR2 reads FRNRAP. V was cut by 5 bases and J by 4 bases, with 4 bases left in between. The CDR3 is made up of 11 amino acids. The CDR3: CASGPSDTQYF. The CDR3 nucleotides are TGTGCTAGTGGTCCATCAGATACGCAGTATTTT.

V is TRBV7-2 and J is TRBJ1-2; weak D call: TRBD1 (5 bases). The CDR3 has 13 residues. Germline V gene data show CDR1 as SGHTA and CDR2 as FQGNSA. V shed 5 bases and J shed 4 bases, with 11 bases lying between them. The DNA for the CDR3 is TGTGCCAGCAGCACGGAGGGACTCTATGGCTACACCTTC. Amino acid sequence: CASSTEGLYGYTF. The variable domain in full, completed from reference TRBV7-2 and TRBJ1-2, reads GAGVSQSPSNKVTEKGKDVELRCDPISGHTALYWYRQSLGQGLEFLIYFQGNSAPDKSGLPSDRFSAERTGGSVSTLTIQRTQQEDSAVYLCASSTEGLYGYTFGSGTRLTVV.

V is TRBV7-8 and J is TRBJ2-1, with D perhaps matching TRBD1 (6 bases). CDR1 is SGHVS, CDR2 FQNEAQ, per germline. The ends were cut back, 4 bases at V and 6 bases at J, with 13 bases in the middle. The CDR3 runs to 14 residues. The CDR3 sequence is CASSSYGQSNEQFF. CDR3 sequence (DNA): TGTGCCAGCAGCTCCTATGGACAGAGCAATGAGCAGTTCTTC.

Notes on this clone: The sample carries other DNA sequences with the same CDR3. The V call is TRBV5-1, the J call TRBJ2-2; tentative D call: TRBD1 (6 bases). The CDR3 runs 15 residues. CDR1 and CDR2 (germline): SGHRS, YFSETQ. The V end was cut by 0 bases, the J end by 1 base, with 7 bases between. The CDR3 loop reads CASSLEQGNTGELFF. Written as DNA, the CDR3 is TGCGCCAGCAGCTTGGAACAGGGGAACACCGGGGAGCTGTTTTTT.

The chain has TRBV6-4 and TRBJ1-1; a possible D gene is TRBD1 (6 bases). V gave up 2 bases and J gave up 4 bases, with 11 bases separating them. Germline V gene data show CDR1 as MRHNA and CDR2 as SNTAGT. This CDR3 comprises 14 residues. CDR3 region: CASSDTDRSTEAFF. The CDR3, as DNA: TGTGCCAGCAGTGACACCGACAGGAGCACTGAAGCTTTCTTT.

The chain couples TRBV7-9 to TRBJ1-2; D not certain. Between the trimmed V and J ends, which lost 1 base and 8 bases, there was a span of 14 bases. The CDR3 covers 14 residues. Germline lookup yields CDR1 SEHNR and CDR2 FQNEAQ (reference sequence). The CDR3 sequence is CASSLGQAPGGYTF. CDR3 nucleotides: TGTGCCAGCAGCTTAGGGCAGGCCCCTGGGGGCTACACCTTC.

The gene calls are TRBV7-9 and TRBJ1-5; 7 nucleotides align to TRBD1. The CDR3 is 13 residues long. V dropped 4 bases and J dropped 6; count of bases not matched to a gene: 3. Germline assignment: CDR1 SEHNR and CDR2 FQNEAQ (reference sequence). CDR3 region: CASSSTGIQPQHF. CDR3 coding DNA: TGTGCCAGCAGCTCGACAGGGATTCAGCCCCAGCATTTT.

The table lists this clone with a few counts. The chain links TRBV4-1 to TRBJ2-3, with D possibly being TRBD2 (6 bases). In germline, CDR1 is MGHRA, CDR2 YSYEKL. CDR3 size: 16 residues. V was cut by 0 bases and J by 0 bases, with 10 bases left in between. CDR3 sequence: CASSQDTGTSTDTQYF. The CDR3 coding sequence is TGCGCCAGCAGCCAAGACACGGGGACTAGCACAGATACGCAGTATTTT.

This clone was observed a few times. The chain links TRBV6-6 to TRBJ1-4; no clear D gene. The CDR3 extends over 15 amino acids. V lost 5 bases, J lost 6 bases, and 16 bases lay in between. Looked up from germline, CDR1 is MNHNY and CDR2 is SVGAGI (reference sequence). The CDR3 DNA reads TGTGCCAGCAGTCTCGGACCCTCTGCGGATGAAAAACTGTTTTTT. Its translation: CASSLGPSADEKLFF.

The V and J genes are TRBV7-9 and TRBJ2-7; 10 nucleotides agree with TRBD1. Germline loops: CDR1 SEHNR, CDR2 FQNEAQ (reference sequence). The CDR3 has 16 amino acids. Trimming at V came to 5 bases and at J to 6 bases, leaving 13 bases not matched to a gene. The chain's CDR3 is CASSAGDRGSHSEQYF. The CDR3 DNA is TGTGCCAGCAGCGCTGGGGACAGGGGATCTCATAGCGAGCAGTACTTC.

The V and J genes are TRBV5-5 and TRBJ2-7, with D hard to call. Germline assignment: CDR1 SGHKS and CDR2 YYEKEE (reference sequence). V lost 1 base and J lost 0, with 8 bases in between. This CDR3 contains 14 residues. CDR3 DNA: TGTGCCAGCAGCTTGAGTACAGTCTCCTACGAGCAGTACGTC. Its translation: CASSLSTVSYEQYV.

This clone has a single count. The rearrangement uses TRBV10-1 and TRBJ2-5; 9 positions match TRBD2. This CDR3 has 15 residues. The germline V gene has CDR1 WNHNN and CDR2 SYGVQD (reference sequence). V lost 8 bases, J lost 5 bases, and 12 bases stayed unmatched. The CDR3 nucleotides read TGCGCCAGCTCCAGGGATAGCGGGAGAAGGGAGACCCAGTACTTC. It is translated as CASSRDSGRRETQYF.

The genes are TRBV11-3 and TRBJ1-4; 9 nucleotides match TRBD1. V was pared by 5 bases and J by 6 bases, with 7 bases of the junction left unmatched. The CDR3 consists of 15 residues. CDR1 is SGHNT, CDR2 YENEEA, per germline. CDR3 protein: CASSPTGGEYEKLFF. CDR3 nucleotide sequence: TGTGCCAGCAGCCCAACAGGGGGCGAGTATGAAAAACTGTTTTTT. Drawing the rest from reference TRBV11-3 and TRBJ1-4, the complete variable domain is EAGVVQSPRYKIIEKKQPVAFWCNPISGHNTLYWYLQNLGQGPELLIRYENEEAVDDSQLPKDRFSAERLKGVDSTLKIQPAELGDSAVYLCASSPTGGEYEKLFFGSGTQLSVL.

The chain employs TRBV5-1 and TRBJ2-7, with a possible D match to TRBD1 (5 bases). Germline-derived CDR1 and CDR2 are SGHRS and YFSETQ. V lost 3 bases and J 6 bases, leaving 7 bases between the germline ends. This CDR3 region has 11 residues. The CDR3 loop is CASSYTGEQYF. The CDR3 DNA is TGCGCCAGCAGCTATACAGGCGAGCAGTACTTC.

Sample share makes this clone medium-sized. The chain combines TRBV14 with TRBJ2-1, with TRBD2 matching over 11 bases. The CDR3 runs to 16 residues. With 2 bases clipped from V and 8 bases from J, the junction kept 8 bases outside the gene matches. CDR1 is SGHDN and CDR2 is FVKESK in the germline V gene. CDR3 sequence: CASSQRSLAGVDEQFF. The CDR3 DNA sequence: TGTGCCAGCAGCCAAAGGTCACTAGCGGGAGTAGATGAGCAGTTCTTC.